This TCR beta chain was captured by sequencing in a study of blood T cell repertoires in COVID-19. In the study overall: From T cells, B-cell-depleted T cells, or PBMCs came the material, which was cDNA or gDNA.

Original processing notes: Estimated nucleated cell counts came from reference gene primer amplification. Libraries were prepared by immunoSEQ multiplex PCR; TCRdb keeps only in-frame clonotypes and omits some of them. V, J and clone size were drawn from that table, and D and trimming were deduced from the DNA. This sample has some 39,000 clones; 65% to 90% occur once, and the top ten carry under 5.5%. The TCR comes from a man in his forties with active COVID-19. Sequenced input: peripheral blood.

The CDR3 DNA is TGTGCCAGCAGCATAGGGACAGGGGGCGTAGGTACTGAAGCTTTCTTT. This encodes CASSIGTGGVGTEAFF. This sequence joins TRBV7-9 and TRBJ1-1; 12 nucleotides match TRBD1. From germline, CDR1 is SEHNR and CDR2 FQNEAQ (reference sequence). The V and J ends lost 5 bases and 5 bases, in that order; junction bases with no gene match: 9. The CDR3 consists of 16 residues. The variable domain in full, completed from reference TRBV7-9 and TRBJ1-1, reads DTGVSQNPRHKITKRGQNVTFRCDPISEHNRLYWYRQTLGQGPEFLTYFQNEAQLEKSRLLSDRFSAERPKGSFSTLEIQRTEQGDSAMYLCASSIGTGGVGTEAFFGQGTRLTVV.